This T cell receptor (beta chain) comes out of a study of vaccination and CD4 T cells after COVID-19. At the Johns Hopkins FTIC core, DNA taken from cultured CD4+ T cells was sequenced by way of the Oncomine TCR Beta short-read assay. TCRdb redid the calling of the PCR reads with MiXCR, one entry per CDR3 protein. The sample lists about 10,000 distinct CDR3 sequences, 20% to 25% occurring once. The CDR3 is 14 residues long. CDR1 is SGHRS, CDR2 YFSETQ, per germline. The V and J ends lost 4 bases and 3 bases, in that order; junction bases with no gene match: 4. Treatment denoted: approximately 9-day PBMC culture with coronavirus spike peptide pools or control peptides (ViraFEST assay). Fresh medium (containing IL-2) replaced half the medium on days 3 and 7. This clonotype occurred a few times. Its target is unknown.

This TCR came from a human donor who received a COVID-19 vaccine. This material consisted of CD4+ T cells from blood, cultured in vitro, taken before SARS-CoV-2 vaccination. J is TRBJ2-7 and V is TRBV5-1; TRBD1 matches at 10 bases. The CDR3 bases are TGCGCCAGCAGCCTCGGACAGGGGGGCTACGAGCAGTACTTC. Its translation: CASSLGQGGYEQYF.